This note documents a single T cell receptor (beta chain) sequence. This record comes from a study of regulatory T cells in long-lasting Graves disease. Study-level information: Graves' patients, newly diagnosed, had taken antithyroid drugs under 3 months.

Library construction for TCR beta used iRepertoire HTBI primers and Arm-PCR of CDR3 regions. TCRdb reprocessed the multiplex PCR reads with MiXCR, giving one entry per CDR3 protein. Of about 400,000 distinct CDR3 sequences listed, about 15% are singletons. The CDR3 length is 14 residues. Germline V CDR1 and CDR2: SGHRS, YFSETQ. With 4 bases clipped from V and 4 bases from J, the junction kept 6 bases outside the gene matches. Time point defined: newly diagnosed GD, antithyroid drugs for less than 3 months. Following extraction of RNA from PBMCs, that RNA was used to make the TCR library. This same sample was also part of a study on T cells in Graves' hyperthyroidism and ophthalmopathy. This second study notes: Within blood appeared most thyroid clonotypes that had expanded above 0.001.

The sequence derives from a middle-aged woman with Graves disease. The chain employs TRBV5-1 and TRBJ2-3, with 7 nucleotides matching TRBD2. Sequencing was performed on peripheral blood mononuclear cells (PBMCs), taken at new diagnosis, from a patient treated with antithyroid drugs. CDR3 in amino acids: CASSPTSDADTQYF. CDR3 DNA sequence: TGCGCCAGCAGCCCCACTAGCGACGCAGATACGCAGTATTTT.